The T cell receptor beta chain described here comes from a study of radiotherapy plus CTLA-4 blockade in lung cancer. General study findings and limits: Subsequent to radiotherapy plus ipilimumab, tumor-derived TCR clones underwent expansion in blood.

The study gave focal radiation plus ipilimumab CTLA-4 blockade to patients with chemo-refractory metastatic non-small-cell lung cancer. Using immunoSEQ multiplex PCR, the repertoire was profiled, and TCRdb retains in-frame clones only, with some absent. The repertoire holds approximately 89,000 clones, under 80% seen once, with 3% to 5% in the top ten. As concerns this clone: Its specificity is not known.

The CDR3 loop spans 14 amino acids. Deletions cut 3 bases from V and 1 base from J, with 7 bases between. Germline CDR1 and CDR2: SGHAT and FQNNGV. Here the sequenced sample was peripheral blood, taken from a patient treated with radiotherapy plus ipilimumab. The origin of this receptor is a human donor with non-small cell lung cancer who had a partial response to radiotherapy plus ipilimumab. Some clones in this sample may be carry-over from other donors' samples. The rearrangement joins TRBV11-2 to TRBJ2-1; D is undetermined. The CDR3 protein is CASSLEFSYNEQFF. CDR3 DNA sequence: TGTGCCAGCAGCTTGGAGTTTTCCTACAATGAGCAGTTCTTC.